Described below is a single T cell receptor beta chain sequence and its context. This receptor's antigen is unknown. The sample holds no much larger clone one base away, and base qualities are not on file. A MiSeq instrument was used for deep resolution sequencing, which targeted depths ranging from 1 in 1 million up to 1 in 200,000 T cells, with coverage averaging 10x for each clonotype. TCR beta libraries were generated with the immunoSEQ hsTCRB Kit. The study's processing was this. ImmunoSEQ Data Assistant and ImmunoSEQ Analyzer were used for data analysis, and V, D and J genes were assigned according to IMGT definitions. Clonality, with values ranging from 0 to 1, was calculated as one minus the normalized Shannon entropy of productive rearrangement frequencies. Only overrepresented clonotypes making up at least 0.05% of the repertoire of each patient were included in the public clonotype analysis. Repertoires from some twelve age-matched healthy donors in immuneACCESS were used as clonality controls. Entries here come from immuneACCESS through TCRdb and include only in-frame sequences with V and J called. Some clones fail to appear in such tables; in the studies checked, an unresolved V gene covers under half of the shortfall, and the cause of the remainder is unknown. Clonal size and the V and J genes are those of that table, whereas D and trimming came from the DNA. Within this sample are more than 85,000 clones, with approximately 77% of them counted one time only. The ten top clones hold roughly 24% of the sample.

The CDR3 has 15 amino acids, counting the end cysteine and phenylalanine. This entry keeps only the CDR3 DNA: 45 bases, framed from base 1. V loses 0 bases, J loses 1 base, and the germline ends lie 10 bases apart. CDR1 is given as SGHDT and CDR2 as YYEEEE, both from the germline V gene. The sample comes from a study of cytotoxic CD8 clonotypes in ibrutinib-treated CLL (dated by TCRdb to about 2021). Notes on the research overall: The cohort included roughly 15 treatment-naive and roughly 10 relapsed/refractory patients; about 18 were IGHV unmutated. Cryopreserved peripheral blood mononuclear cells were obtained before treatment, at response, and at either sustained remission or disease progression. Samples averaged approximately 260,000 productive templates and approximately 100,000 productive rearrangements. Partial responses were observed in around 25 patients and complete responses in 2; after a median follow-up of around 68 months, remission was maintained in 14 patients and progression was observed in approximately twelve. Every remission and progressive disease sample was obtained while ibrutinib was still being received by the patients. Response samples were obtained after a median of approximately twelve months of treatment, with a range of about 6 to 36 months. Of the 70 to 90 people in the trial, 26 had longitudinal samples available. Results and caveats for the whole study, not just this receptor: Clonality rose at ibrutinib response, remained stable during sustained remission, and dropped back toward baseline at progression. Public clonotypes were rare and either shrank or stayed stable during treatment, and the rise in clonality at ibrutinib response reflected expansion of private clonotypes. Baseline clonality exceeded that of age-matched healthy donors and correlated strongly with circulating CD8+ T-cell counts. Sampling times were not matched between patients in sustained remission and patients whose disease was progressing, and lymph node repertoires were not examined.

Sample time point, as interpreted from the label and publication: 20 to 25 months on ibrutinib. For TCR beta library preparation, approximately 2 micrograms of genomic DNA were extracted from the cryopreserved PBMCs. Longitudinal blood samples from CLL patients receiving ibrutinib monotherapy were subjected to high-throughput TCR beta sequencing. The patients took part in an open-label, single-center phase 2 trial of ibrutinib monotherapy. The chain uses TRBV5-6 and TRBJ1-1; the D gene cannot be resolved reliably. The input for sequencing was PBMCs, taken after 24 months of ibrutinib treatment. The TCR comes from a human donor with chronic lymphocytic leukemia. The CDR3 protein: CASSLGFGQNTEAFF. The sequenced DNA is TGTGCCAGCAGCTTGGGTTTCGGGCAGAACACTGAAGCTTTCTTT.